This TCR beta chain emerged from a study of blood T cell repertoires in COVID-19. Looking at the study overall: Sources were T cells, B-cell-depleted T cells, or PBMCs; the material itself was cDNA or gDNA.

Original analysis: Cell counts per sample came from amplifying reference gene primers. Measured with immunoSEQ multiplex PCR; TCRdb has only the in-frame clones, and not every one. The V and J calls and the clone size are those of that table, but D and trimming were determined from the DNA. The sample gives 330,000 or so clones, around 90% of which show up once; roughly 8.9% is in the top ten. The CDR3 is 16 residues long. CDR1 and CDR2 (germline): SGHDT, YYEEEE. V lost 0 bases and J 2 bases, leaving 12 bases between the germline ends. The chain carries TRBV5-6 and TRBJ1-5, with D maybe TRBD1 (5 bases). This clonotype originated in a man under 40 with COVID-19, enrolled during active disease. Material: peripheral blood. CDR3 loop: CASSLASRAGNQPQHF. The CDR3 nucleotides read TGTGCCAGCAGCTTGGCCAGCAGGGCTGGCAATCAGCCCCAGCATTTT.